This T cell receptor (beta chain) was found in a study of blood T cell repertoires in COVID-19. Study-wide context: COVID-19 samples from acute and convalescent phases originated in the United States, Italy and Spain. The cDNA or gDNA used as material had been derived from T cells, B-cell-depleted T cells, or PBMCs.

Under the authors' procedure: Using reference gene primer amplification, nucleated cell counts were estimated. Sequencing used immunoSEQ multiplex PCR; TCRdb keeps in-frame clones, though not all of them. V, J and clone size are taken as reported in that table, and D and trimming were inferred from the DNA itself. The sample has approximately 150,000 clones, around 78% seen once. The sequenced sample was peripheral blood. The origin of this receptor is a woman between 55 and 75 years old with acute or convalescent COVID-19.

Written as DNA, the CDR3 is TGTGCCAGCAGCTCCGGGACAGGGTCAGACAATGAGCAGTTCTTC. It encodes CASSSGTGSDNEQFF. V usage is TRBV5-8 and J usage is TRBJ2-1, with 9 positions matching TRBD1. J lost 5 bases, V lost 3 bases, and 6 bases had no gene match. The CDR3 is made up of 15 amino acids. Germline CDR1 and CDR2: SGHTS and YDEGEE.